Listed here are 18 T cell receptor beta chains from one sample, sequenced in a study of blood T cell repertoires in COVID-19 (dated by TCRdb to 2019 to 2021). The library was produced with the immunoSEQ multiplex PCR assay. TCRdb took over this immuneACCESS table, retaining in-frame rearrangements with V and J assigned. Such tables are incomplete; in checked studies, under half of the missing clones stem from an unresolved V gene, and the remainder is unexplained. Across this sample there are approximately 140,000 clones, with just over 85% seen only once. The top ten clonotypes cover about 3.5% of the sample. The material sequenced was peripheral blood. These receptors were obtained from a man aged 70-80 years with acute or convalescent COVID-19.

This chain links TRBV28 with TRBJ2-1; D may be TRBD2 (12 bases). The germline V gene encodes CDR1 MDHEN and CDR2 SYDVKM. V lost 6 bases and J lost 6, with 30 bases in between. The CDR3 loop spans 19 amino acids. CDR3 DNA sequence: TGTGCCAGCAGGGGACAGGGGGACCCTCTAGCGGGAGGGGTCAATGAGCAGTTCTTC. It is translated as CASRGQGDPLAGGVNEQFF.

V usage is TRBV3-1 (or the pseudogene TRBV3-2) and J usage is TRBJ1-6, with 7 bases lining up with TRBD1. The CDR3 length is 14 residues. Germline values: CDR1 LGHDT, CDR2 YNNKEL (reference sequence). The trim removed 5 bases at V and 5 bases at J, leaving 3 bases unmatched. CDR3 loop: CASSSGTDNSPLHF. In DNA, the CDR3 is TGTGCCAGCAGCTCCGGGACAGATAATTCACCCCTCCACTTT.

The J gene is TRBJ2-5, the V gene TRBV2; TRBD2 matches at 11 bases. Per the germline V gene, CDR1 is SNHLY and CDR2 is FYNNEI. V dropped 9 bases and J dropped 2; count of bases not matched to a gene: 5. The CDR3 is 14 amino acids. The CDR3 loop reads CASTSGRPQETQYF. The CDR3 coding sequence is TGTGCCAGTACTAGCGGGAGACCGCAAGAGACCCAGTACTTC.

This chain connects TRBV19 to TRBJ2-3; no clear D. The CDR3 is 15 residues long. Germline V CDR1 and CDR2: LNHDA, SQIVND (reference sequence). V shed 4 bases and J shed 0 bases, with 11 bases lying between them. CDR3 coding DNA: TGTGCCAGTAGTACCCTAGGTACTAGCACAGATACGCAGTATTTT. It yields the protein CASSTLGTSTDTQYF.

This clone was counted only a few times. This chain uses TRBV5-3 with TRBJ2-7; TRBD2 matches at 7 bases. TRBV5-3 is filed as an ORF, its function uncertain. J was trimmed by 2 bases and V by 5 bases; bases with no gene match: 16. This CDR3 comprises 17 residues. CDR3 nucleotide sequence: TGTGCCAGAAGTTCAGACCGAGCCCGGGACTACCCCTACGAGCAGTACTTC. Translating it yields CARSSDRARDYPYEQYF.

V and J are TRBV2 and TRBJ1-2, with a weak D call TRBD1 (6 bases). From germline, CDR1 is SNHLY and CDR2 FYNNEI. Trimming cost V 7 bases and J 8 bases, with 11 bases left between them. CDR3 length equals 11 residues. The CDR3 protein is CASKGTYGYTF. CDR3 nucleotide sequence: TGTGCCAGCAAGGGGACATACGGCTACACCTTC. Complete variable domain (other parts from reference TRBV2 and TRBJ1-2): EPEVTQTPSHQVTQMGQEVILRCVPISNHLYFYWYRQILGQKVEFLVSFYNNEISEKSEIFDDQFSVERPDGSNFTLKIRSTKLEDSAMYFCASKGTYGYTFGSGTRLTVV.

The chain uses TRBV6-1 and TRBJ1-5; 7 bases are a match to TRBD1. V dropped 1 base and J dropped 6; count of bases not matched to a gene: 6. This CDR3 comprises 15 residues. Germline V CDR1 and CDR2: MNHNS, SASEGT. In DNA, the CDR3 is TGTGCCAGCAGTGAAGGGACAGGACGGCGTCAGCCCCAGCATTTT. Translation: CASSEGTGRRQPQHF.

This clone was seen only once. The chain uses TRBV5-4 and TRBJ2-1, with a tentative D call TRBD1 (8 bases). The germline V gene has CDR1 SGHNT and CDR2 YYREEE (reference sequence). V lost 2 bases, J lost 4 bases, and 13 bases lay in between. The CDR3 has 15 residues. CDR3 coding DNA: TGTGCCAGCAGCTTAAACAGGGGGGGGTACAATGAGCAGTTCTTC. Its translation is CASSLNRGGYNEQFF.

V is TRBV11-3 and J is TRBJ2-2, with a weak D call TRBD2 (6 bases). Germline V gene sequence: CDR1 SGHNT, CDR2 YENEEA. Trimming took off 1 base at V and 4 bases at J, with 7 bases between the two ends. This CDR3 contains 14 residues. This CDR3 reads CASSLGGVTGELFF. DNA of the CDR3: TGTGCCAGCAGCTTAGGGGGGGTCACCGGGGAGCTGTTTTTT.

J is TRBJ2-4 and V is TRBV12-2; TRBD1 was called by the table and not checked on the DNA. TRBV12-2 is described as a pseudogene. The CDR3 contains 16 residues. Written as DNA, the CDR3 is TGTGCAAGTCGCCTAGGGACAGGGGTAGCCAAAAACATTCAGTACTTC. Amino acids: CASRLGTGVAKNIQYF.

V and J are TRBV24-1 and TRBJ2-5; perhaps TRBD1 as D (6 bases). Germline V gives CDR1 KGHDR, CDR2 SFDVKD. V was pared by 4 bases and J by 4 bases, with 9 bases between. The CDR3 has 13 residues. The CDR3 nucleotides are TGTGCCACCAGTGAGGGGGCGAGAGAGACCCAGTACTTC. It encodes CATSEGARETQYF.

This chain links TRBV9 with TRBJ2-7, with a possible D match to TRBD2 (6 bases). There are 14 residues in the CDR3. V lost 0 bases, J lost 7 bases, and 14 bases lay in between. Germline-derived CDR1 and CDR2 are SGDLS and YYNGEE. The chain's CDR3 is CASSVAAGPSEQYF. The CDR3 bases are TGTGCCAGCAGCGTAGCGGCGGGGCCGAGTGAGCAGTACTTC.

The rearrangement uses TRBV29-1 and TRBJ1-1, with a tentative D call TRBD1 (5 bases). The CDR3 spans 13 residues. Trimming took 1 base from V and 9 from J, leaving 15 bases between them. Germline V CDR1 and CDR2: SQVTM, ANQGSEA. The CDR3 loop is CSVEVNGGGKAFF. The CDR3 DNA follows: TGCAGCGTTGAAGTAAATGGGGGGGGAAAAGCTTTCTTT.

This clone was seen just once. The V gene is TRBV6-1, the J gene TRBJ2-7, with a weak D call TRBD2 (5 bases). This CDR3 has 15 amino acids. CDR1 is MNHNS and CDR2 is SASEGT in the germline V gene. Between the trimmed V and J ends, which lost 1 base and 0 bases, there was a span of 10 bases. CDR3 DNA sequence: TGTGCCAGCAGTGAAGGTGGTGGGAGCTCCTACGAGCAGTACTTC. Its protein is CASSEGGGSSYEQYF.

The V call is TRBV12-3 or TRBV12-4, the J call TRBJ2-7, with D unresolved. V was cut by 2 bases and J by 2 bases, with 4 bases left in between. The CDR3 covers 12 residues. CDR3 in amino acids: CASSLITYEQYF. CDR3 nucleotides: TGTGCCAGCAGTTTAATCACCTACGAGCAGTACTTC.

The chain carries TRBV19 and TRBJ2-2, with TRBD2 identical over 11 bases. V lost 9 bases, J lost 5 bases, and 8 bases stayed unmatched. CDR3 length equals 15 residues. Germline V CDR1 and CDR2: LNHDA, SQIVND (reference sequence). The CDR3 reads CASTGTSGSTGELFF. As DNA, the CDR3 is TGTGCCAGCACTGGGACTAGCGGATCTACCGGGGAGCTGTTTTTT.

The gene calls are TRBV10-3 and TRBJ2-7, with no clear D. Germline assignment: CDR1 ENHRY and CDR2 SYGVKD. The ends were cut back, 2 bases at V and 0 bases at J, with 5 bases in the middle. CDR3 length: 13 residues. CDR3 residues: CAISEVSSYEQYF. The CDR3, as DNA: TGTGCCATCAGTGAGGTCAGCTCCTACGAGCAGTACTTC.

The chain has TRBV5-1 and TRBJ1-1; no reliable D call. CDR3 length: 15 residues. The germline CDR1 and CDR2 sequences are SGHRS and YFSETQ. With 0 bases removed from V and 1 base from J, the gap between germline ends came to 10 bases. The CDR3 region has the DNA TGCGCCAGCAGCTTGGGGTTGGCGGGGAACACTGAAGCTTTCTTT. Translated, it gives CASSLGLAGNTEAFF.